This TCR beta chain appears in the sequencing data of a study of cytomegalovirus exposure and HLA in healthy donors. About the study: Earlier work reported 117 million unique TCR beta sequences from about 200 million T cells. Early released data had roughly 81 million unique TCRs, all coming from HLA-typed donors.

13 Jbeta primers and 60 Vbeta primers were used for the PCR. Sequencing was performed with immunoSEQ multiplex PCR; in TCRdb, only in-frame clones are kept and a portion is missing. The sample records roughly 200,000 clones, 77% being singletons. Study-wide results and limits: It was 150 or so TCR beta chains that were listed as cytomegalovirus-associated.

There are a few counts of this clone. Its antigen is unidentified. The CDR3 spans 15 residues. The V end was cut by 1 base, the J end by 1 base, with 8 bases between. CDR1 and CDR2 (germline): LNHDA, SQIVND (reference sequence). The sequence derives from a woman in her sixties in good health and CMV-seropositive. The V and J genes are TRBV19 and TRBJ2-1; D ambiguous. The sample consisted of PBMCs. This CDR3 reads CASSIGQTSYNEQFF. In DNA, the CDR3 is TGTGCCAGTAGTATAGGTCAGACTTCCTACAATGAGCAGTTCTTC.